This note documents a single T cell receptor beta chain sequence. As yet, its antigen is unknown. This entry comes from a study of beta chain features in type 1 diabetes. Overall study results and limits: With patients and controls alike, PCR might favor shorter templates to an equal degree. Moderately but significantly shorter TCRB CDR3s were found in Type 1 diabetes patients in all four CD4+ subsets.

The purity of all sorted populations exceeded 95%. Trimming took 0 bases from V and 6 from J, leaving 5 bases between them. The CDR3 is 12 residues long. Germline lookup yields CDR1 LGHNA and CDR2 YSLEER. Of the isolated RNA, all was reverse transcribed, and so the sequenced material was expressed TCRB transcripts. Using immunoSEQ multiplex PCR, the repertoire was profiled, and TCRdb retains in-frame clones only, with some absent. The table shows over 650,000 clones, with more than 13% occurring only once. Sequencing used naive CD4+ T cells from blood. J is TRBJ1-1 and V is TRBV4-3; D is undetermined. The TCR was taken from a man aged 18 to 30 with type 1 diabetes. The CDR3 DNA is TGCGCCAGCAGCCAAGACCAGGCTGAAGCTTTCTTT. Protein product: CASSQDQAEAFF.